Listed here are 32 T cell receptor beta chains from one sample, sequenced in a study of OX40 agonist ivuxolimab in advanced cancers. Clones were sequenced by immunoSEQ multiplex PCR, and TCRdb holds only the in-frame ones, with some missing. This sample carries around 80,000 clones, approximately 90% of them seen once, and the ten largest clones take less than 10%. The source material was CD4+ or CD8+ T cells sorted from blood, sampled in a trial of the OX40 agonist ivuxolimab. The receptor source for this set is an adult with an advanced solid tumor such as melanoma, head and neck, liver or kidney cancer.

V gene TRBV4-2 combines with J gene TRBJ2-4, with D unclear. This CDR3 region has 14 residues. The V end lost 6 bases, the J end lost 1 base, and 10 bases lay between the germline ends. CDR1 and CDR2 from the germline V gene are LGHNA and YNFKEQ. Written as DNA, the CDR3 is TGTGCCAGCAGTCTGCTGGGGGCCAAAAACATTCAGTACTTC. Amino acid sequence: CASSLLGAKNIQYF.

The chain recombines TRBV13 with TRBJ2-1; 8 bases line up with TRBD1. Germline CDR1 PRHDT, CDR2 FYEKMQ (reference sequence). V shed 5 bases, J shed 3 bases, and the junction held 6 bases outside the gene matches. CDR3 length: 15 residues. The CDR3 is CASSPRTGYYNEQFF. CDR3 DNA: TGTGCCAGCAGCCCGCGGACAGGGTACTACAATGAGCAGTTCTTC.

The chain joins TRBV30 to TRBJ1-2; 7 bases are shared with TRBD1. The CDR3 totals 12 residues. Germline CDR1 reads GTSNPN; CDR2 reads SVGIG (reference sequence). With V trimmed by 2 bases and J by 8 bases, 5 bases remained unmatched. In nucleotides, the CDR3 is TGTGCCTGGAGTACAGGGGATTCAGGCTACACCTTC. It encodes CAWSTGDSGYTF.

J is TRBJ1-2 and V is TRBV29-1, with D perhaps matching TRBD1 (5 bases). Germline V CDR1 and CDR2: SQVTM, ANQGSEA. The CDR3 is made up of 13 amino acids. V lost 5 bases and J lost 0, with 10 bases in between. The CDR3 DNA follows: TGCAGCGTTACCGTAGGGGCTAACTATGGCTACACCTTC. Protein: CSVTVGANYGYTF. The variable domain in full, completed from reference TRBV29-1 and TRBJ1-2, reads SAVISQKPSRDICQRGTSLTIQCQVDSQVTMMFWYRQQPGQSLTLIATANQGSEATYESGFVIDKFPISRPNLTFSTLTVSNMSPEDSSIYLCSVTVGANYGYTFGSGTRLTVV.

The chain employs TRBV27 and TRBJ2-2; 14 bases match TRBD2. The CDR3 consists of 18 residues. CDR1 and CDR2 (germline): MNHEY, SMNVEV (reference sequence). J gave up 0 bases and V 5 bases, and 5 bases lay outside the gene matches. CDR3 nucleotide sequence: TGTGCCAGCAGTCCCTTGGGACTAGCGGGGGCGAACACCGGGGAGCTGTTTTTT. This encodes CASSPLGLAGANTGELFF.

As DNA, the CDR3 is TGCGCCAGCAGCCAAGAGGAGAGCGGGGGGGCCCCCTACAATGAGCAGTTCTTC. This codes for CASSQEESGGAPYNEQFF. This rearrangement joins TRBV4-3 to TRBJ2-1; TRBD2 aligns across 10 bases. Germline CDR1 and CDR2: LGHNA and YSLEER. This CDR3 has 18 residues. V lost 0 bases to trimming and J lost 2 bases; unmatched junction nucleotides: 7.

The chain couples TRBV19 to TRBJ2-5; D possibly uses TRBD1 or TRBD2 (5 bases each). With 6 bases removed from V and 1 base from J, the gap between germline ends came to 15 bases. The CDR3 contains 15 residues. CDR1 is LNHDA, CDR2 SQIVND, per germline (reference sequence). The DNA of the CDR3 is TGTGCCAGTAGACCGAGTGGGGGTGTCCAAGAGACCCAGTACTTC. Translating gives CASRPSGGVQETQYF.

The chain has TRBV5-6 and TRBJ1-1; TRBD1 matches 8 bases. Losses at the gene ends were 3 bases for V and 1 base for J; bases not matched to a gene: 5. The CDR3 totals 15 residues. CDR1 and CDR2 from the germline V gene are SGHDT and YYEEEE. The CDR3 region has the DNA TGTGCCAGCAGCTCCTGGGACAGGCCGAACACTGAAGCTTTCTTT. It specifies CASSSWDRPNTEAFF.

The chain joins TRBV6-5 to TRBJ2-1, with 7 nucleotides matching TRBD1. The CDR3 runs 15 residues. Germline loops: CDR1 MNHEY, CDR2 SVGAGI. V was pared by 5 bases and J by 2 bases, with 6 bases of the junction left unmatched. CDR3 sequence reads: CASSLPGTAYNEQFF. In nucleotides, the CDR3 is TGTGCCAGCAGTCTTCCCGGGACAGCCTACAATGAGCAGTTCTTC.

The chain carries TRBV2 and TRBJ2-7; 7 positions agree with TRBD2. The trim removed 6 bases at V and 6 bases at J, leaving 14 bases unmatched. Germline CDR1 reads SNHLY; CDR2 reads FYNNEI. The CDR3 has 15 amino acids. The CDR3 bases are TGTGCCAGCAGGGGGGGGAGGGGATTATCGAGCGAGCAGTACTTC. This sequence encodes CASRGGRGLSSEQYF.

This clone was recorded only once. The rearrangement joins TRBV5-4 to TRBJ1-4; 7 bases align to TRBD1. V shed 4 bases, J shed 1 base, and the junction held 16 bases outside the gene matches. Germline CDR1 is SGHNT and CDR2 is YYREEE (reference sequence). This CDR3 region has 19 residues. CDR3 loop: CASSPKPDRPLVTNEKLFF. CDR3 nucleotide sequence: TGTGCCAGCAGCCCCAAACCGGACAGGCCGTTAGTAACTAATGAAAAACTGTTTTTT.

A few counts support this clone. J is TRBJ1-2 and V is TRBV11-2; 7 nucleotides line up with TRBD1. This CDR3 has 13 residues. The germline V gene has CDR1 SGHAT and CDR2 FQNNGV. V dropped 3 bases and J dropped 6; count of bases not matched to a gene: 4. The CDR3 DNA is TGTGCCAGCAGCTTGGACAGGCTAGATGGCTACACCTTC. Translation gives CASSLDRLDGYTF.

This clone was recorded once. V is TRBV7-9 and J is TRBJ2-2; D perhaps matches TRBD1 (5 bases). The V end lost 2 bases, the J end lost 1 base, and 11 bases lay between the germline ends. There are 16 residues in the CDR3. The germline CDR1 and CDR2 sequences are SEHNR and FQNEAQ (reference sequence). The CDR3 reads CASSLPETENTGELFF. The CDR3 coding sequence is TGTGCCAGCAGCTTACCCGAGACAGAGAACACCGGGGAGCTGTTTTTT.

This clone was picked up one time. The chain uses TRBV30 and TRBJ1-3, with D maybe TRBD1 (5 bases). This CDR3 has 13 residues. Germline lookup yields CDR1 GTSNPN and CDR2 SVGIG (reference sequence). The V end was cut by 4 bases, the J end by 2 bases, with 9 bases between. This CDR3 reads CAWNGGAGNTIYF. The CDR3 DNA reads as TGTGCCTGGAATGGGGGGGCTGGAAACACCATATATTTT.

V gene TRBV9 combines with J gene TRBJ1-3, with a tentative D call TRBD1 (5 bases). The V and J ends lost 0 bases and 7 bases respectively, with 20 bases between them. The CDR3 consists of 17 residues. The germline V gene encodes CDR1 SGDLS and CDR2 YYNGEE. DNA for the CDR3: TGTGCCAGCAGCGTAGGCACGGGGCAGTCCCCCGGGAACACCATATATTTT. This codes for CASSVGTGQSPGNTIYF.

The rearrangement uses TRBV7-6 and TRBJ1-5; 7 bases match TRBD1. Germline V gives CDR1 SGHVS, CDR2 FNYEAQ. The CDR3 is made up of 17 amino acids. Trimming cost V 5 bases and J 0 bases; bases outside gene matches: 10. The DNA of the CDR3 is TGTGCCAGCAGCCATAAAACCGACAGGGATAGCAATCAGCCCCAGCATTTT. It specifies CASSHKTDRDSNQPQHF.

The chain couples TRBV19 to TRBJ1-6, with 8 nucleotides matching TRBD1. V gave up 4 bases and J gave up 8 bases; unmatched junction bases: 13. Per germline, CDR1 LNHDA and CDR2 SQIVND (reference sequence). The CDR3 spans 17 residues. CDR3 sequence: CASSSPPDREEYSPLHF. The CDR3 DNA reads TGTGCCAGTAGTAGCCCGCCGGACAGGGAAGAGTATTCACCCCTCCACTTT.

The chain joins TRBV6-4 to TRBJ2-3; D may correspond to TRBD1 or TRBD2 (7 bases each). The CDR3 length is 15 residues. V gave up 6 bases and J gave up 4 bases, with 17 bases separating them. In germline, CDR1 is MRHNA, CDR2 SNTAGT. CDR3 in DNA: TGTGCCAGCAGCCTTGGGGAGGGGGCCCCAGATACGCAGTATTTT. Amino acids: CASSLGEGAPDTQYF.

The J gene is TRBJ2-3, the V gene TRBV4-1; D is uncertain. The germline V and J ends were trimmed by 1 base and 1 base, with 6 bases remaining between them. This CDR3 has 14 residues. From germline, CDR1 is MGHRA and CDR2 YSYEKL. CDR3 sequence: CASSQVVGTDTQYF. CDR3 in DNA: TGCGCCAGCAGCCAAGTCGTTGGCACAGATACGCAGTATTTT.

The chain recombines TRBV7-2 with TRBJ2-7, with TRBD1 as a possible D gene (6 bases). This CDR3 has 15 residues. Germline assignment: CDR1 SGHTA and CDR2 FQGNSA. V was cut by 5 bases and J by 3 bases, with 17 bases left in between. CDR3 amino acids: CASSRDRFPNYEQYF. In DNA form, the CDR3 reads TGTGCCAGCAGCCGTGACAGGTTTCCGAACTACGAGCAGTACTTC.

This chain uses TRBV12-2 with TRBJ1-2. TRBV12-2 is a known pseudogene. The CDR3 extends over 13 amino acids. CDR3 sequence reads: CASRFEGPRGYTF. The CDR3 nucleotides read TGTGCAAGTCGGTTCGAGGGACCCAGGGGCTACACCTTC.

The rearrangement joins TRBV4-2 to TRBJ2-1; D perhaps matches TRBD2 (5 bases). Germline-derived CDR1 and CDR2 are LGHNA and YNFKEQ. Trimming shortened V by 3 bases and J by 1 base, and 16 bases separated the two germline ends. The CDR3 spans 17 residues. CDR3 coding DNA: TGTGCCAGCAGCCAGGACCCGGGGAGTATTTCCTACAATGAGCAGTTCTTC. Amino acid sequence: CASSQDPGSISYNEQFF.

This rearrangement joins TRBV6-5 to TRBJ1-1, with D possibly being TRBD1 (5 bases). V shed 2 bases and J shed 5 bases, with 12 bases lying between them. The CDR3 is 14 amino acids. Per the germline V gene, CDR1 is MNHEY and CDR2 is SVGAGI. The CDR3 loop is CASSYTGAETEAFF. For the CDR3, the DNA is TGTGCCAGCAGTTACACTGGGGCAGAGACTGAAGCTTTCTTT.

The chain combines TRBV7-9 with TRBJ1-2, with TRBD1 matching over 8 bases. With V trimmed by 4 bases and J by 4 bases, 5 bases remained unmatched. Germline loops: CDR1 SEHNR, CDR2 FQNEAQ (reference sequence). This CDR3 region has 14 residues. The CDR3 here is CASSSGQGIYGYTF. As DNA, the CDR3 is TGTGCCAGCAGCTCCGGACAGGGTATCTATGGCTACACCTTC.

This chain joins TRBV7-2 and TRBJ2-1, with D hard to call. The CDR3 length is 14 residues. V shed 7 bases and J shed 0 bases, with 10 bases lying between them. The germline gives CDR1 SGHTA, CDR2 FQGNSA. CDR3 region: CASTFGFSYNEQFF. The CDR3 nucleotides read TGTGCCAGCACCTTCGGATTCTCCTACAATGAGCAGTTCTTC.

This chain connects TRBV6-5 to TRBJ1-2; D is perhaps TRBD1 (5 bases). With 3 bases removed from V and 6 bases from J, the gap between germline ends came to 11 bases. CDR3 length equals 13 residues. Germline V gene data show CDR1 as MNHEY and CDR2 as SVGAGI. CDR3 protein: CASSYFREDGYTF. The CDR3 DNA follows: TGTGCCAGCAGTTATTTCAGGGAGGATGGCTACACCTTC.

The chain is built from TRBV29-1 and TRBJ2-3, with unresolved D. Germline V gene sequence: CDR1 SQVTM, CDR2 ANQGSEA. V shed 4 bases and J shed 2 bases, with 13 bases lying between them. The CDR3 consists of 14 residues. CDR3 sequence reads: CSVAPDGYTDTQYF. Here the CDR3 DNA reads TGCAGCGTTGCCCCCGACGGCTACACAGATACGCAGTATTTT.

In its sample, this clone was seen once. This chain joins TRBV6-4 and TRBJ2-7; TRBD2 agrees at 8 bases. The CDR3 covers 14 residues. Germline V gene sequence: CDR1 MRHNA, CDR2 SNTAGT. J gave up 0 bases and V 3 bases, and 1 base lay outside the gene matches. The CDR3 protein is CASSEGTSSYEQYF. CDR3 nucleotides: TGTGCCAGCAGTGAAGGGACTAGCTCCTACGAGCAGTACTTC.

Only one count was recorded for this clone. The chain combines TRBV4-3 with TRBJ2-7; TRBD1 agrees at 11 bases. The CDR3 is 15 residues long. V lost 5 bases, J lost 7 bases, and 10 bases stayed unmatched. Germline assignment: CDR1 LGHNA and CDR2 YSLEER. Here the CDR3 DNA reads TGCGCCAGCAGCGATCGGACAGGGGGCCCCTCTGAGCAGTACTTC. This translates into CASSDRTGGPSEQYF.

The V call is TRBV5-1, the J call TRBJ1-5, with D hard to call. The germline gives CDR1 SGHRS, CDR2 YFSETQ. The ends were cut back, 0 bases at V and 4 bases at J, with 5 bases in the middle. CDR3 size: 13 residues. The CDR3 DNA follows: TGCGCCAGCAGCTTGGTTGGGAATCAGCCCCAGCATTTT. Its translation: CASSLVGNQPQHF.

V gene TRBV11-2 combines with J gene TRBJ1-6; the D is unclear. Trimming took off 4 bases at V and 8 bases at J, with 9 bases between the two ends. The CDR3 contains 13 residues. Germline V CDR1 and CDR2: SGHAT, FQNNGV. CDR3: CASSSSTDSPLHF. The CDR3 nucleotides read TGTGCCAGCAGCTCCTCAACGGATTCACCCCTCCACTTT.

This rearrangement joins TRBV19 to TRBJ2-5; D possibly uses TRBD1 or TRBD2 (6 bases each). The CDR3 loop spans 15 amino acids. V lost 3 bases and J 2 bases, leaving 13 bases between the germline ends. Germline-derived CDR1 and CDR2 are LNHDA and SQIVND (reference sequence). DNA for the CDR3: TGTGCCAGTAGTATCGCCGGGGGCCGTCAAGAGACCCAGTACTTC. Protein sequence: CASSIAGGRQETQYF.